These 25 T cell receptor beta chains share one sample of origin, sequenced in a study of OX40 agonist ivuxolimab in advanced cancers. The method behind the library was the immunoSEQ multiplex PCR assay. Entries here come from immuneACCESS through TCRdb and include only in-frame sequences with V and J called. Some clones fail to appear in such tables; in the studies checked, an unresolved V gene covers under half of the shortfall, and the cause of the remainder is unknown. The table for this sample lists some 70,000 clones; under 85% of them were counted only once. The leading ten clones occupy roughly 2.3% of the sample. Sequencing used CD4+ or CD8+ T cells sorted from blood, obtained in a trial of the OX40 agonist ivuxolimab. These TCRs come from an adult with an advanced solid tumor such as melanoma, head and neck, liver or kidney cancer.

This rearrangement joins TRBV5-1 to TRBJ2-5; TRBD2 matches 8 bases. This CDR3 has 14 amino acids. CDR1 is SGHRS, CDR2 YFSETQ, per germline. V lost 6 bases to trimming and J lost 5 bases; unmatched junction nucleotides: 9. The CDR3 DNA reads as TGCGCCAGCACCTTCGGGAGGGCCGTCGAGACCCAGTACTTC. This encodes CASTFGRAVETQYF.

The V gene is TRBV19, the J gene TRBJ2-7; D unclear. CDR3 length: 15 residues. V was clipped by 4 bases and J by 2 bases, with 15 bases between them. The V gene's germline CDR1 is LNHDA and CDR2 SQIVND (reference sequence). Here the CDR3 DNA reads TGTGCCAGTAGTACTCCCACAAGTACGACCTACGAGCAGTACTTC. This codes for CASSTPTSTTYEQYF.

The V and J genes are TRBV27 and TRBJ1-5; TRBD1 agrees at 8 bases. This CDR3 has 14 amino acids. CDR1 and CDR2 (germline): MNHEY, SMNVEV (reference sequence). J lost 4 bases, V lost 3 bases, and 2 bases had no gene match. DNA of the CDR3: TGTGCCAGCAGTTTTCGACAGGGGAATCAGCCCCAGCATTTT. This encodes CASSFRQGNQPQHF.

This clone is judged medium-sized. The V and J genes are TRBV5-1 and TRBJ1-5, with a possible D match to TRBD1 (5 bases). Germline values: CDR1 SGHRS, CDR2 YFSETQ. The ends were cut back, 0 bases at V and 4 bases at J, with 8 bases in the middle. The CDR3 is 14 amino acids. CDR3 coding DNA: TGCGCCAGCAGCTTGGGTGGGGGGAATCAGCCCCAGCATTTT. Protein product: CASSLGGGNQPQHF.

This chain links TRBV21-1 with TRBJ2-7; the table calls TRBD2, which could not be checked here. TRBV21-1 is given as a pseudogene. The CDR3 extends over 20 amino acids. CDR3 in amino acids: CASTFHPHGGLALSNNEQYF. In nucleotides, the CDR3 is TGTGCCAGCACCTTTCACCCCCACGGAGGACTAGCCCTCTCCAATAACGAGCAGTACTTC.

V is TRBV18 and J is TRBJ2-7; 7 positions agree with TRBD1. Germline values: CDR1 KGHSH, CDR2 LQKENI. This CDR3 has 16 residues. V gave up 4 bases and J gave up 4 bases; unmatched junction bases: 13. The CDR3 DNA reads TGTGCCAGCTCACTACGAACAAGAGCAGGGGGTTACGAGCAGTACTTC. It specifies CASSLRTRAGGYEQYF.

This sequence joins TRBV19 and TRBJ2-1; 8 bases line up with TRBD2. The CDR3 is 14 residues long. Trimming cost V 6 bases and J 5 bases; bases outside gene matches: 6. Germline CDR1 LNHDA, CDR2 SQIVND (reference sequence). The CDR3 sequence is CASRRSGRDNEQFF. In DNA, the CDR3 is TGTGCCAGTAGGCGAAGCGGGAGAGACAATGAGCAGTTCTTC.

The CDR3: CASSPTQGGMNTEAFF. The CDR3 nucleotides read TGTGCCAGCTCACCTACTCAGGGAGGGATGAACACTGAAGCTTTCTTT. The chain couples TRBV18 to TRBJ1-1, with D tentatively TRBD1 (5 bases). Germline assignment: CDR1 KGHSH and CDR2 LQKENI. V dropped 3 bases and J dropped 0 bases, with 14 bases sitting between them. The CDR3 covers 16 residues.

This clone was detected only once. The rearrangement joins TRBV5-4 to TRBJ2-7, with D perhaps given as TRBD1 or TRBD2 (5 bases each). Per germline, CDR1 SGHNT and CDR2 YYREEE (reference sequence). This CDR3 region has 14 residues. The germline V and J ends were trimmed by 0 bases and 5 bases, with 12 bases remaining between them. Here the CDR3 reads CASSLDLGTDEQYF. CDR3 in DNA: TGTGCCAGCAGCTTGGATCTGGGGACGGACGAGCAGTACTTC.

The chain couples TRBV7-6 to TRBJ2-7; unclear D gene. Trimming cost V 0 bases and J 1 base, with 7 bases left between them. Germline values: CDR1 SGHVS, CDR2 FNYEAQ. CDR3 size: 14 residues. The CDR3 loop is CASSLANPSYEQYF. The CDR3 DNA reads TGTGCCAGCAGCTTAGCGAACCCTTCCTACGAGCAGTACTTC.

This chain connects TRBV5-5 to TRBJ2-1, with TRBD2 matching 9 bases. The V segment lost 6 bases and the J segment 7 bases; nucleotides outside the gene matches: 11. Looked up from germline, CDR1 is SGHKS and CDR2 is YYEKEE (reference sequence). The CDR3 has 15 residues. Here the CDR3 reads CASILFSGSYNEQFF. CDR3 bases: TGTGCCAGCATCCTCTTTAGCGGGAGTTATAATGAGCAGTTCTTC.

CDR3 nucleotides: TGTGCCAGCAGCTATGGGGGGAACACTGAAGCTTTCTTT. Amino acids: CASSYGGNTEAFF. J is TRBJ1-1 and V is TRBV7-9; maybe TRBD1 (5 bases). This CDR3 comprises 13 residues. CDR1 and CDR2 from the germline V gene are SEHNR and FQNEAQ (reference sequence). Trimming removed 4 bases from V and 1 base from J, with 7 bases in between.

The chain has TRBV5-1 and TRBJ2-1; TRBD2 aligns across 7 bases. The CDR3 length is 17 residues. Trimming cost V 0 bases and J 1 base; bases outside gene matches: 7. Germline V lookup: CDR1 SGHRS, CDR2 YFSETQ. The CDR3 sequence is CASSLAPGLRSYNEQFF. The CDR3 region has the DNA TGCGCCAGCAGCTTGGCCCCGGGACTACGTTCCTACAATGAGCAGTTCTTC.

V usage is TRBV19 and J usage is TRBJ1-5; 9 bases map to TRBD1. Germline V lookup: CDR1 LNHDA, CDR2 SQIVND (reference sequence). With V trimmed by 5 bases and J by 7 bases, 6 bases remained unmatched. This CDR3 comprises 14 residues. CDR3 region: CASSQQGAQQPQHF. The CDR3 region has the DNA TGTGCCAGTAGTCAACAGGGGGCCCAACAGCCCCAGCATTTT.

This sequence joins TRBV7-2 and TRBJ2-5, with D perhaps TRBD2 (5 bases). The DNA end is a closer match to TRBJ2-7, so the J assignment may be wrong. The CDR3 length is 14 residues. Germline CDR1 and CDR2: SGHTA and FQGNSA. The CDR3 is CASSSGVPAYEQYF. The CDR3 DNA follows: TGTGCCAGCAGCTCCGGGGTGCCGGCCTACGAGCAGTACTTC.

This clone was seen repeatedly, ten times or more. CDR3 residues: CASRTGDYGYTF. The CDR3 DNA sequence: TGCGCCAGCAGGACAGGGGACTATGGCTACACCTTC. The chain couples TRBV10-2 to TRBJ1-2; 8 bases line up with TRBD1. J gave up 3 bases and V 6 bases, and 0 bases lay outside the gene matches. CDR1 and CDR2 (germline): WSHSY, SAAADI. This CDR3 is 12 amino acids long.

The rearrangement joins TRBV2 to TRBJ2-3; 10 bases agree with TRBD2. Trimming removed 6 bases from V and 3 bases from J; junction bases left unmatched: 6. This CDR3 is built from 15 residues. Germline CDR1 and CDR2: SNHLY and FYNNEI. CDR3: CASSALAGPTDTQYF. The CDR3 DNA reads TGTGCCAGCAGCGCACTAGCGGGACCGACAGATACGCAGTATTTT.

A single count supports this clone. The chain recombines TRBV7-2 with TRBJ1-1, with a tentative D call TRBD1 (5 bases). The V gene's germline CDR1 is SGHTA and CDR2 FQGNSA. Trimming removed 5 bases at V and 0 bases at J, with 7 bases between. The CDR3 runs to 13 residues. The CDR3 region has the DNA TGTGCCAGCAGCGGGGCGTTGAACACTGAAGCTTTCTTT. This encodes CASSGALNTEAFF.

The DNA for the CDR3 is TGCGCCAGCGGACAGGGTGGGACAGGGTATTACAATGAGCAGTTCTTC. Encoded protein: CASGQGGTGYYNEQFF. The gene calls are TRBV5-1 and TRBJ2-1, with 9 bases aligning to TRBD1. This CDR3 spans 16 amino acids. Germline-derived CDR1 and CDR2 are SGHRS and YFSETQ. Losses at the gene ends were 7 bases for V and 4 bases for J; bases not matched to a gene: 12.

The chain couples TRBV5-1 to TRBJ2-2; D is undetermined. Germline assignment: CDR1 SGHRS and CDR2 YFSETQ. Deletions cut 0 bases from V and 1 base from J, with 7 bases between. This CDR3 is 15 amino acids long. The CDR3 coding sequence is TGCGCCAGCAGCTTGGCGGGCGAGAACACCGGGGAGCTGTTTTTT. Protein sequence: CASSLAGENTGELFF. Full variable domain (remainder filled in from reference TRBV5-1 and TRBJ2-2): KAGVTQTPRYLIKTRGQQVTLSCSPISGHRSVSWYQQTPGQGLQFLFEYFSETQRNKGNFPGRFSGRQFSNSRSEMNVSTLELGDSALYLCASSLAGENTGELFFGEGSRLTVL.

The chain has TRBV6-4 and TRBJ2-3, with 11 bases lining up with TRBD2. The germline V gene encodes CDR1 MRHNA and CDR2 SNTAGT. V gave up 4 bases and J gave up 5 bases; unmatched junction bases: 5. The CDR3 contains 15 residues. The CDR3 region is CASSASGGRGDTQYF. In DNA form, the CDR3 reads TGTGCCAGCAGTGCTAGCGGGGGGCGGGGAGATACGCAGTATTTT.

The rearrangement joins TRBV21-1 to TRBJ2-3; the table assigns TRBD1, which was not confirmed against the DNA. TRBV21-1 is deemed a pseudogene. The CDR3 is made up of 15 amino acids. The CDR3 is CASSSWDRCTDTQYF. CDR3 sequence (DNA): TGTGCCAGCAGCAGTTGGGACAGGTGCACAGATACGCAGTATTTT.

The rearrangement uses TRBV21-1 and TRBJ1-4; the table's D call TRBD1 went unverified against the DNA. TRBV21-1 is flagged as a pseudogene. The CDR3 covers 14 residues. CDR3 region: CASSQQGRSEKLFF. CDR3 bases: TGTGCCAGCAGCCAACAGGGGAGGAGTGAAAAACTGTTTTTT.

The chain joins TRBV7-9 to TRBJ1-2; D is perhaps TRBD1 (6 bases). V lost 2 bases and J 6 bases, leaving 22 bases between the germline ends. Germline assignment: CDR1 SEHNR and CDR2 FQNEAQ (reference sequence). This CDR3 contains 17 residues. In DNA form, the CDR3 reads TGTGCCAGCAGCTTACCGGGACACCCTTCCAGGTCCAATGGCTACACCTTC. This sequence encodes CASSLPGHPSRSNGYTF.

The rearrangement joins TRBV5-1 to TRBJ2-7, with 10 bases matching TRBD2. CDR1 is SGHRS, CDR2 YFSETQ, per germline. This CDR3 comprises 15 residues. Losses at the gene ends were 2 bases for V and 7 bases for J; bases not matched to a gene: 9. CDR3 DNA sequence: TGCGCCAGCAGCTTAGAAGCGGGAGGGCCGATAGAGCAGTACTTC. It is translated as CASSLEAGGPIEQYF.